The source of this T cell receptor beta chain is a study of cytotoxic CD8 clonotypes in ibrutinib-treated CLL. TCRdb keeps only in-frame clones here, not all; method: immunoSEQ multiplex PCR. Found here are 140,000 to 150,000 clones, 70% to 80% of them singletons; the top ten hold 5.1%. Trimming stripped 1 base from V and 2 bases from J, with 9 bases between. Germline assignment: CDR1 SGDLS and CDR2 YYNGEE. CDR3 length: 14 residues. This specimen was PBMCs, taken after 24 months of ibrutinib treatment. The source is a human donor with chronic lymphocytic leukemia. The chain couples TRBV9 to TRBJ1-1; D gene uncertain. The CDR3 DNA reads as TGTGCCAGCAGCGTACGGGCAGCCAACACTGAAGCTTTCTTT. Its protein product is CASSVRAANTEAFF.